The entry below describes one T cell receptor (beta chain). Its antigen remains unidentified. This sample is drawn from a study of post-analysis software for immune sequencing data. Across the study: As for disease course, relapsing-remitting, secondary progressive and progressive-relapsing multiple sclerosis were all included. General study findings and limits: Strong co-clustering by F measure was evident for samples that had been prepared in the same batch. Controls' normalized Chao1 diversity significantly exceeded that of multiple sclerosis patients.

Built from TCR beta cDNA, the libraries had unique molecular identifiers in them. Some 500,000 cDNA molecules were recovered from an input of about 1 to 10 million T cells. MiXCR, applied by TCRdb to the PCR reads, yields one record per CDR3 protein. The table records hundreds of thousands of distinct CDR3 sequences, roughly 45% of them present only once. The clonotype was recovered from a girl aged 10 to 17 with multiple sclerosis. The sequencing input was blood.

The CDR3 region is CASSISGTPFTDTQYF. CDR3 bases: TGTGCCAGCAGTATTAGCGGAACCCCATTCACAGATACGCAGTATTTT. The chain links TRBV12-3 or TRBV12-4 to TRBJ2-3; tentative D call: TRBD2 (6 bases). V lost 5 bases and J lost 2, with 17 bases in between. The CDR3 sequence is 16 residues long.